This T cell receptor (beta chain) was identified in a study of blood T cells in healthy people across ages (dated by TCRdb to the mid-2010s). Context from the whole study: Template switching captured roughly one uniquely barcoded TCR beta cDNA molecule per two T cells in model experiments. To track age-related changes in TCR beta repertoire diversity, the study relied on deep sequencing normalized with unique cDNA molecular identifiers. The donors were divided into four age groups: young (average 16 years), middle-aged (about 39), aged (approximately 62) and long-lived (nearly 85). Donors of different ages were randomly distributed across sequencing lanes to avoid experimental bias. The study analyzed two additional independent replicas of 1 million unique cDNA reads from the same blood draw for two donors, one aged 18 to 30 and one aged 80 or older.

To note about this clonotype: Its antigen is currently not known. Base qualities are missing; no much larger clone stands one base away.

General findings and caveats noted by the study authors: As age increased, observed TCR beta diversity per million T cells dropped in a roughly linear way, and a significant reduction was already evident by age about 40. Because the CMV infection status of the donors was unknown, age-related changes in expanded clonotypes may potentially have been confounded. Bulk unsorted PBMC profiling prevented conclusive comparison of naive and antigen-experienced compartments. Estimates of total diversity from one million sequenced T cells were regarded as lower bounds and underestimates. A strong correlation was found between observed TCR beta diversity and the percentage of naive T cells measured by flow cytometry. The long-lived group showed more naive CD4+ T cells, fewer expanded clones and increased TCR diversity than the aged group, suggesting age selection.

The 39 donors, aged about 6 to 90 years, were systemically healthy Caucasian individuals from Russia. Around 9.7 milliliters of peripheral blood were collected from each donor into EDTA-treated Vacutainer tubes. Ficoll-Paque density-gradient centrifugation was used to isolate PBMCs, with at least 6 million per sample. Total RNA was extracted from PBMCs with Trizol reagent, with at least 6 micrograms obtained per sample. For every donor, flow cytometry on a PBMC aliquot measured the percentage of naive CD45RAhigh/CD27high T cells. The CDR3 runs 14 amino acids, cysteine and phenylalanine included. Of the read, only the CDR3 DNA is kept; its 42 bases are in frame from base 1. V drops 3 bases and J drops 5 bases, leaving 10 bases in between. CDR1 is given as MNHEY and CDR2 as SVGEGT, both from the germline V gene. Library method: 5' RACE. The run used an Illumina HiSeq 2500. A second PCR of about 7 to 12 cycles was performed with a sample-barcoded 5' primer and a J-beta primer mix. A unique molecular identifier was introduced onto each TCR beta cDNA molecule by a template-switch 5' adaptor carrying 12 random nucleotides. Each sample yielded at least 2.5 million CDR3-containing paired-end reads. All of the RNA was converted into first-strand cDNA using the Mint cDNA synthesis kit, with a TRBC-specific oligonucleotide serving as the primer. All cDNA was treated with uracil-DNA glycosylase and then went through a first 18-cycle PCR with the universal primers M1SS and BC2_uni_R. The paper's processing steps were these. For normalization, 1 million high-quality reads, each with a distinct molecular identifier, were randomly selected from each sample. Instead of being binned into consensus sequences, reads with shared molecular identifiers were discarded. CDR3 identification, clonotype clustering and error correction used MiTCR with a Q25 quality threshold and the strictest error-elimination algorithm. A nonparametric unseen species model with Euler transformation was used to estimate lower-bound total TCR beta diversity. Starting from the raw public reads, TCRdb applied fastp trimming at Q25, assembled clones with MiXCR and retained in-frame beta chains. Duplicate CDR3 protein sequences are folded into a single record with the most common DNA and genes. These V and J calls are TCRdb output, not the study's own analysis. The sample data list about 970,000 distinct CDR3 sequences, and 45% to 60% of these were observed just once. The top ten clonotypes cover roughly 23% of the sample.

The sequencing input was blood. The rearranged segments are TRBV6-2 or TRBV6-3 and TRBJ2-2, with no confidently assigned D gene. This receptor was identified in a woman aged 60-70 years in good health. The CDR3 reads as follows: CASSYGAWTGELFF. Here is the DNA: TGTGCCAGCAGTTATGGAGCCTGGACCGGGGAGCTGTTTTTT.